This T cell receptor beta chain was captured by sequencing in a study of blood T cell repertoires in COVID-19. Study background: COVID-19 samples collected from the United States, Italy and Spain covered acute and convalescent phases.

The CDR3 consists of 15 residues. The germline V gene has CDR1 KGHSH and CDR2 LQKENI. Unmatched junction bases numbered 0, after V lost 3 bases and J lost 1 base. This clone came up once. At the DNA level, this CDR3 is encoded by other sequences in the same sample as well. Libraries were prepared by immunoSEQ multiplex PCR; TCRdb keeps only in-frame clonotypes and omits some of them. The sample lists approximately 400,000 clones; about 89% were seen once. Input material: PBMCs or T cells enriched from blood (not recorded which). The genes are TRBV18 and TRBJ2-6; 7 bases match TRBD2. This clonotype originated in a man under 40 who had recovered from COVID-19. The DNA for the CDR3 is TGTGCCAGCTCACCGCGGGGGTCTGGGGCCAACGTCCTGACTTTC. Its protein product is CASSPRGSGANVLTF. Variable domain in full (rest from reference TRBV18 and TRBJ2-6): NAGVMQNPRHLVRRRGQEARLRCSPMKGHSHVYWYRQLPEEGLKFMVYLQKENIIDESGMPKERFSAEFPKEGPSILRIQQVVRGDSAAYFCASSPRGSGANVLTFGAGSRLTVL.